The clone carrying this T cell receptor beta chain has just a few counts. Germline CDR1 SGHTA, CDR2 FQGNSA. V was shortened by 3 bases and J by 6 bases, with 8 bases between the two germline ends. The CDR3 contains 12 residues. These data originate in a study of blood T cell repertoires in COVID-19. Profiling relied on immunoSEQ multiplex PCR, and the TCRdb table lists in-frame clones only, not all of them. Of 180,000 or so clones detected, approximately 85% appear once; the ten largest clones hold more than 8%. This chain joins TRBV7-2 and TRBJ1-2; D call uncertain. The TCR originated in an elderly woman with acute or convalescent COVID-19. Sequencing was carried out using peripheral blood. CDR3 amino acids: CASSFPGDGYTF. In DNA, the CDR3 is TGTGCCAGCAGCTTCCCCGGGGATGGCTACACCTTC.